This T cell receptor beta chain originates from a study of blood T cells in healthy people across ages. General study findings and limits: One million T cells yielded diversity estimates that were considered underestimates.

V dropped 5 bases and J dropped 5 bases, with 14 bases sitting between them. This CDR3 has 14 residues. Germline V gene lookup returns CDR1 SGHTA and CDR2 FQGNSA. Points on this clonotype: Its antigen is unidentified.

The authors isolated at least 6 million PBMCs per sample. PCR was performed a second time for about 7 to 11 cycles using a sample-barcoded 5' primer and a J-beta primer mix. Tagging of each cDNA molecule was performed by a template-switch adaptor with 12 random nucleotides. From each sample, at least 2.5 million paired-end reads containing CDR3 were obtained. From the 5' RACE reads, TCRdb called clonotypes with MiXCR, one entry per CDR3 protein. The table shows approximately 900,000 distinct CDR3 sequences, with about 48% occurring only once. The V and J genes are TRBV7-2 and TRBJ2-3; tentative D call: TRBD2 (6 bases). This TCR was recovered from a man aged 25 to 45 in good health. Sequencing was performed on blood. This chain's CDR3 is CASSQPWGGDTQYF. In nucleotides, the CDR3 is TGTGCCAGCAGCCAACCCTGGGGAGGAGATACGCAGTATTTT.